The 26 T cell receptor beta chains presented below share a single source sample, sequenced in a study of cytomegalovirus exposure and HLA in healthy donors. Researchers ran the PCR with 60 Vbeta and 13 Jbeta primers. Profiling relied on immunoSEQ multiplex PCR, and the TCRdb table lists in-frame clones only, not all of them. This table has roughly 120,000 clones, about four fifths appearing once. The sample was PBMCs. The receptor source for this set is a man between 18 and 29 years old in good health and CMV-seronegative.

This chain connects TRBV7-6 to TRBJ2-5; no definite D call. The length of the CDR3 is 13 residues. The V end lost 1 base, the J end lost 5 bases, and 8 bases lay between the germline ends. CDR1 and CDR2 from the germline V gene are SGHVS and FNYEAQ. The DNA of the CDR3 is TGTGCCAGCAGCTTAGGTCAGGTGGAGACCCAGTACTTC. It specifies CASSLGQVETQYF.

This rearrangement joins TRBV7-9 to TRBJ2-3; D not certain. Trimming took 5 bases from V and 8 from J, leaving 11 bases between them. Germline V gene sequence: CDR1 SEHNR, CDR2 FQNEAQ (reference sequence). There are 12 residues in the CDR3. CDR3 coding DNA: TGTGCCAGCAGCCCCTCGTCCGGTACGCAGTATTTT. Amino acid sequence: CASSPSSGTQYF.

The rearrangement uses TRBV5-5 and TRBJ2-7, with D unresolved. Per germline, CDR1 SGHKS and CDR2 YYEKEE (reference sequence). V dropped 7 bases and J dropped 2 bases, with 13 bases sitting between them. CDR3 length: 13 amino acids. CDR3 DNA sequence: TGTGCCAGCGCCCGACTGGGTGCCTACGAGCAGTACTTC. Encoded protein: CASARLGAYEQYF.

The rearrangement uses TRBV10-3 and TRBJ1-5; tentative D call: TRBD1 (6 bases). The CDR3 is made up of 14 amino acids. CDR1 is ENHRY, CDR2 SYGVKD, per germline. Trimming removed 11 bases at V and 0 bases at J, with 14 bases between. The chain's CDR3 is CASTQGNSNQPQHF. The CDR3 nucleotides are TGTGCCTCGACCCAGGGGAATAGCAATCAGCCCCAGCATTTT.

This clone was counted only a few times. The chain has TRBV7-6 and TRBJ1-1; 7 positions agree with TRBD1. CDR1 and CDR2 from the germline V gene are SGHVS and FNYEAQ. The CDR3 is made up of 15 amino acids. V trimming: 0 bases; J trimming: 1 base; junction bases outside the gene matches: 2. CDR3 sequence: CASSLADRRNTEAFF. In DNA form, the CDR3 reads TGTGCCAGCAGCTTAGCGGACAGGAGGAACACTGAAGCTTTCTTT.

V usage is TRBV11-1 and J usage is TRBJ2-7; D is ambiguous. The CDR3 runs 12 residues. CDR1 SGHAT and CDR2 FQDESV come from the germline V gene (reference sequence). Trimming stripped 5 bases from V and 7 bases from J, with 12 bases between. The CDR3 sequence: CASSGWDREQYV. The DNA for the CDR3 is TGTGCCAGCAGCGGCTGGGATCGGGAGCAGTACGTC.

This chain joins TRBV7-3 and TRBJ2-7; perhaps TRBD1 as D (6 bases). CDR1 and CDR2 (germline): SGHTA, FQGTGA. This CDR3 has 15 amino acids. Deletions cut 2 bases from V and 0 bases from J, with 11 bases between. For the CDR3, the DNA is TGTGCCAGCAGCTTAGCTCCAGGGGACTCCTACGAGCAGTACTTC. The encoded protein is CASSLAPGDSYEQYF.

This clone was found a few times. The chain links TRBV30 to TRBJ1-1; no reliable D call. With 5 bases removed from V and 1 base from J, the gap between germline ends came to 11 bases. The germline gives CDR1 GTSNPN, CDR2 SVGIG (reference sequence). This CDR3 is 13 amino acids long. DNA for the CDR3: TGTGCCTGGGGCTATACAGAGAACACTGAAGCTTTCTTT. It specifies CAWGYTENTEAFF.

The chain carries TRBV27 and TRBJ2-1, with 8 bases fitting TRBD1. The CDR3 length is 23 residues. The germline V gene has CDR1 MNHEY and CDR2 SMNVEV (reference sequence). The junction had 34 bases not matched to a gene; V was cut back by 7 bases and J by 5 bases. The CDR3 is CASTNRHLTGGTVRNLRDNEQFF. Written as DNA, the CDR3 is TGTGCCAGCACCAACCGACACTTAACAGGGGGTACGGTAAGAAATCTCCGTGACAATGAGCAGTTCTTC.

The rearrangement joins TRBV9 to TRBJ2-2; 16 bases are shared with TRBD2. CDR1 is SGDLS, CDR2 YYNGEE, per germline. CDR3 size: 19 residues. With 4 bases clipped from V and 6 bases from J, the junction kept 12 bases outside the gene matches. The CDR3 nucleotides read TGTGCCAGCAGCTCCGGGACTAGCGGGAGGGCCAGAGGTGCCGGGGAGCTGTTTTTT. Amino acid sequence: CASSSGTSGRARGAGELFF.

The table lists this clone with a count of one. This is likely a read error, given that the CDR3 carries no conserved phenylalanine or tryptophan at its end. The rearrangement uses TRBV2 and TRBJ2-3; tentative D call: TRBD2 (6 bases). Germline assignment: CDR1 SNHLY and CDR2 FYNNEI. The length of the CDR3 is 15 residues. V lost 6 bases and J 3 bases, leaving 16 bases between the germline ends. CDR3: CASRGEEGITDTQYV. CDR3 coding DNA: TGTGCCAGCAGGGGGGAGGAGGGGATAACAGATACGCAGTATGTT.

This rearrangement joins TRBV28 to TRBJ2-2; TRBD2 matches 8 bases. After removal of 2 bases from V and 1 base from J, the junction contained 6 bases not matched to a gene. Looked up from germline, CDR1 is MDHEN and CDR2 is SYDVKM. The CDR3 is made up of 17 amino acids. The CDR3: CASSLRVGLENTGELFF. The CDR3 region has the DNA TGTGCCAGCAGTTTACGTGTGGGACTAGAGAACACCGGGGAGCTGTTTTTT.

The CDR3: CASSSRGRANTGELFF. In DNA, the CDR3 is TGCGCCAGCAGCTCCCGCGGGAGGGCCAACACCGGGGAGCTGTTTTTT. The chain has TRBV5-1 and TRBJ2-2, with TRBD2 matching over 9 bases. The germline CDR1 and CDR2 sequences are SGHRS and YFSETQ. J was trimmed by 2 bases and V by 3 bases; bases with no gene match: 5. This CDR3 comprises 16 residues. The full variable domain, with the rest looked up from reference TRBV5-1 and TRBJ2-2, is KAGVTQTPRYLIKTRGQQVTLSCSPISGHRSVSWYQQTPGQGLQFLFEYFSETQRNKGNFPGRFSGRQFSNSRSEMNVSTLELGDSALYLCASSSRGRANTGELFFGEGSRLTVL.

This chain connects TRBV18 to TRBJ2-3; TRBD2 aligns across 13 bases. CDR3 length: 18 residues. Losses at the gene ends were 0 bases for V and 5 bases for J; bases not matched to a gene: 8. CDR1 and CDR2 (germline): KGHSH, LQKENI. The CDR3 DNA is TGTGCCAGCTCACCACCCGTTCGGACTAGCGGGAGTTTAGATACGCAGTATTTT. Encoded protein: CASSPPVRTSGSLDTQYF.

The chain joins TRBV27 to TRBJ1-4, with TRBD1 matching over 8 bases. The CDR3 is 15 amino acids. Germline V CDR1 and CDR2: MNHEY, SMNVEV (reference sequence). J gave up 2 bases and V 5 bases, and 4 bases lay outside the gene matches. CDR3 residues: CASSENRGTNEKLFF. The CDR3 DNA reads as TGTGCCAGCAGTGAAAACAGGGGGACTAATGAAAAACTGTTTTTT.

This rearrangement joins TRBV30 to TRBJ2-6, with D unclear. V lost 7 bases to trimming and J lost 1 base, with 2 bases between them. The CDR3 has 11 amino acids. In germline, CDR1 is GTSNPN, CDR2 SVGIG (reference sequence). The CDR3 region has the DNA TGTGCCTCGTCTGGGGCCAACGTCCTGACTTTC. This gives the protein CASSGANVLTF.

This sequence joins TRBV4-1 and TRBJ2-7; D is perhaps TRBD2 (6 bases). The CDR3 runs 14 residues. Per the germline V gene, CDR1 is MGHRA and CDR2 is YSYEKL. V was trimmed by 2 bases and J by 2 bases, leaving 10 bases between them. The CDR3 is CASSQRDFPYEQYF. The CDR3, as DNA: TGCGCCAGCAGCCAACGGGACTTCCCCTACGAGCAGTACTTC.

V gene TRBV6-5 combines with J gene TRBJ1-5, with D possibly matching TRBD1 (6 bases). Trimming left V 6 bases short and J 6 bases short, with 18 bases between. Germline CDR1 reads MNHEY; CDR2 reads SVGAGI. The CDR3 runs to 15 residues. The CDR3 DNA reads TGTGCCAGCAGCTACCACAGGGACGGGCGTCAGCCCCAGCATTTT. This gives the protein CASSYHRDGRQPQHF.

The chain recombines TRBV9 with TRBJ2-4; TRBD2 is a possible D gene (5 bases). Germline assignment: CDR1 SGDLS and CDR2 YYNGEE. V lost 6 bases and J lost 7, with 17 bases in between. The CDR3 consists of 14 residues. In DNA form, the CDR3 reads TGTGCCAGCACCCCGAACGGAGGTGGCAACATTCAGTACTTC. It yields the protein CASTPNGGGNIQYF.

The CDR3, as DNA: TGTGCCAGCAGCACCTTAGCGGTAGAGGAGTATGAGCAGTACTTC. This sequence encodes CASSTLAVEEYEQYF. The J gene is TRBJ2-7, the V gene TRBV5-4; tentative D call: TRBD2 (6 bases). The CDR3 is 15 residues long. Germline CDR1 is SGHNT and CDR2 is YYREEE (reference sequence). V lost 4 bases and J lost 7, with 21 bases in between.

This clone was found a few times. The genes are TRBV10-3 and TRBJ2-1; TRBD2 is a possible D gene (5 bases). The CDR3 totals 15 residues. Looked up from germline, CDR1 is ENHRY and CDR2 is SYGVKD. Trimming took off 6 bases at V and 3 bases at J, with 15 bases between the two ends. As DNA, the CDR3 is TGTGCCATCAGCAGTAGCGATCCAATCTACAATGAGCAGTTCTTC. Its translation: CAISSSDPIYNEQFF.

The chain recombines TRBV27 with TRBJ2-7; 7 nucleotides line up with TRBD1. Germline-derived CDR1 and CDR2 are MNHEY and SMNVEV (reference sequence). This CDR3 comprises 13 residues. V lost 5 bases, J lost 5 bases, and 6 bases stayed unmatched. The CDR3 nucleotides read TGTGCCAGCAGTAAACAGGGGCTTAACGAGCAGTACGTC. As protein: CASSKQGLNEQYV.

The chain carries TRBV18 and TRBJ2-1, with 9 bases that match TRBD2. Per the germline V gene, CDR1 is KGHSH and CDR2 is LQKENI. The junction had 12 bases not matched to a gene; V was cut back by 6 bases and J by 6 bases. This CDR3 contains 16 residues. The CDR3 is CASSKSAGGPFNEQFF. The CDR3 coding sequence is TGTGCCAGCTCCAAATCGGCGGGAGGGCCATTCAATGAGCAGTTCTTC.

This chain joins TRBV5-1 and TRBJ1-1; 7 bases map to TRBD1. The V segment lost 3 bases and the J segment 3 bases; nucleotides outside the gene matches: 14. CDR1 is SGHRS and CDR2 is YFSETQ in the germline V gene. There are 17 residues in the CDR3. CDR3 loop: CASSWGLGGGRYTEAFF. DNA of the CDR3: TGCGCCAGCAGCTGGGGGCTAGGGGGCGGGAGGTACACTGAAGCTTTCTTT.

This clone was found once. The chain carries TRBV27 and TRBJ2-5, with 9 bases lining up with TRBD1. The CDR3 extends over 18 amino acids. Unmatched junction bases numbered 12, after V lost 2 bases and J lost 2 bases. Germline V gene lookup returns CDR1 MNHEY and CDR2 SMNVEV (reference sequence). The CDR3 nucleotides are TGTGCCAGCAGTTTAAGTTCGGGACAGGGAGAGGGGCAAGAGACCCAGTACTTC. Encoded protein: CASSLSSGQGEGQETQYF.

CDR3 DNA sequence: TGCAGCGTTGACGGGTATGAGCAGTTCTTC. Its protein product is CSVDGYEQFF. The chain recombines TRBV29-1 with TRBJ2-1; the D is unclear. The length of the CDR3 is 10 residues. CDR1 and CDR2 from the germline V gene are SQVTM and ANQGSEA. V was clipped by 3 bases and J by 8 bases, with 5 bases between them.